The clone carrying this T cell receptor (beta chain) came up a few times. Its antigen remains unidentified. This record comes from a study of identical twins. Study-level findings and limits: Within twin pairs, the out-of-frame alpha sequences they shared showed excess low generation probability. Cord blood beta clonotypes that were abundant carried fewer insertions, and memory repertoires showed no such trend.

A universal primer site was created by template switching, with the cDNA bearing unique molecular identifiers. TCRdb processed the 5' RACE reads anew with MiXCR; each CDR3 protein has one entry. This repertoire shows approximately 890,000 distinct CDR3 sequences, approximately 13% found once; its top ten account for around 1.6%. This CDR3 spans 13 amino acids. V dropped 3 bases and J dropped 6 bases, with 9 bases sitting between them. Germline CDR1 SGHTA, CDR2 FQGTGA. The data were also submitted as part of a second study, on yellow fever vaccine responses in identical twins.

Source material: PBMCs. This rearrangement joins TRBV7-3 to TRBJ2-1; D possibly corresponds to TRBD1 (6 bases). This receptor was taken from a woman aged 18-29 years in good health. The CDR3 loop reads CASSFGQTNEQFF. CDR3 nucleotides: TGTGCCAGCAGCTTCGGACAGACCAATGAGCAGTTCTTC.